A single sample gave rise to the 16 T cell receptor beta chains below, sequenced in a study of OX40 agonist ivuxolimab in advanced cancers. The assay was immunoSEQ multiplex PCR, and TCRdb's table has in-frame clones only and misses some. This table has around 80,000 clones, around 86% appearing once. The sample here was CD4+ or CD8+ T cells sorted from blood, taken in a trial of the OX40 agonist ivuxolimab. The origin of the receptors is an adult with an advanced solid tumor such as melanoma, head and neck, liver or kidney cancer.

This chain uses TRBV12-5 with TRBJ2-5; TRBD1 matches at 8 bases. Germline CDR1 LGHNT, CDR2 FRNRAP. V lost 1 base, J lost 2 bases, and 0 bases stayed unmatched. The CDR3 is made up of 14 amino acids. CDR3 DNA sequence: TGTGCTAGTGGTTTGGGACAGGGGCAAGAGACCCAGTACTTC. It codes for CASGLGQGQETQYF. The whole variable domain, remainder taken from reference TRBV12-5 and TRBJ2-5, is DARVTQTPRHKVTEMGQEVTMRCQPILGHNTVFWYRQTMMQGLELLAYFRNRAPLDDSGMPKDRFSAEMPDATLATLKIQPSEPRDSAVYFCASGLGQGQETQYFGPGTRLLVL.

The V call is TRBV10-3, the J call TRBJ1-2, with a tentative D call TRBD1 (6 bases). This CDR3 is built from 14 residues. Trimming shortened V by 6 bases and J by 6 bases, and 17 bases separated the two germline ends. Germline CDR1 ENHRY, CDR2 SYGVKD. The CDR3 sequence: CAIRKGGGDDGYTF. The CDR3 DNA reads TGTGCCATCAGGAAAGGGGGGGGTGATGATGGCTACACCTTC.

This clone was seen more than once but under ten times. The chain recombines TRBV7-3 with TRBJ1-1, with 7 bases aligning to TRBD1. In germline, CDR1 is SGHTA, CDR2 FQGTGA. Trimming at V came to 5 bases and at J to 4 bases, leaving 4 bases not matched to a gene. The CDR3 consists of 13 residues. For the CDR3, the DNA is TGTGCCAGCAGCCCAGGGGGGAGCACTGAAGCTTTCTTT. Its protein is CASSPGGSTEAFF.

This chain links TRBV28 with TRBJ1-1; D is perhaps TRBD1 (5 bases). This CDR3 contains 15 residues. Trimming removed 8 bases from V and 3 bases from J, with 19 bases in between. CDR1 is MDHEN, CDR2 SYDVKM, per germline. The CDR3 sequence: CASGGRGGIDTEAFF. The CDR3 DNA is TGTGCCAGCGGAGGGCGCGGGGGAATAGACACTGAAGCTTTCTTT.

This rearrangement joins TRBV5-1 to TRBJ2-5, with a tentative D call TRBD2 (6 bases). The germline V and J ends were trimmed by 4 bases and 2 bases, with 9 bases remaining between them. Germline CDR1 SGHRS, CDR2 YFSETQ. This CDR3 has 13 residues. The CDR3 nucleotides read TGCGCCAGCAGCCTGGGGACTCAAGAGACCCAGTACTTC. Translation: CASSLGTQETQYF.

The chain is built from TRBV5-6 and TRBJ1-2; D is perhaps TRBD1 (5 bases). The CDR3 is 16 residues long. The V gene lost 2 bases and the J gene lost 4 bases, with 18 bases spanning the gap. Germline V gene sequence: CDR1 SGHDT, CDR2 YYEEEE. The CDR3 DNA reads TGTGCCAGCAGCTTTGCCGGGGCGGGTGCCTCCTATGGCTACACCTTC. It yields the protein CASSFAGAGASYGYTF.

CDR3 sequence: CASTLDTEAFF. The DNA for the CDR3 is TGCGCCAGCACCCTGGACACTGAAGCTTTCTTT. The chain is built from TRBV5-1 and TRBJ1-1, with D unclear. In germline, CDR1 is SGHRS, CDR2 YFSETQ. CDR3 length equals 11 residues. Trimming stripped 6 bases from V and 3 bases from J, with 6 bases between.

The chain carries TRBV19 and TRBJ2-1; D might be TRBD1 (6 bases). The CDR3 is 14 residues long. Between the trimmed V and J ends, which lost 10 bases and 7 bases, there was a span of 20 bases. In germline, CDR1 is LNHDA, CDR2 SQIVND (reference sequence). The CDR3 DNA is TGTGCCACCCACGACCGAGGGGGTTGGAATGAGCAGTTCTTC. Translation: CATHDRGGWNEQFF.

DNA of the CDR3: TGTGCCAGCTCACCACCGGACGGGACCTATGGCTACACCTTC. Amino acid sequence: CASSPPDGTYGYTF. The genes are TRBV18 and TRBJ1-2, with D perhaps matching TRBD1 (5 bases). The CDR3 extends over 14 amino acids. CDR1 and CDR2 (germline): KGHSH, LQKENI. With 0 bases removed from V and 4 bases from J, the gap between germline ends came to 9 bases.

The chain has TRBV6-5 and TRBJ1-1; D gene unclear. Germline V gene sequence: CDR1 MNHEY, CDR2 SVGAGI. This CDR3 is 14 amino acids long. The V end was cut by 6 bases, the J end by 4 bases, with 15 bases between. The CDR3 region has the DNA TGTGCCAGCAGCCCCAGACCCCGAACCACTGAAGCTTTCTTT. This codes for CASSPRPRTTEAFF.

The gene calls are TRBV6-5 and TRBJ1-4; D is ambiguous. This CDR3 is built from 14 residues. CDR1 MNHEY and CDR2 SVGAGI come from the germline V gene. With 4 bases removed from V and 4 bases from J, the gap between germline ends came to 10 bases. The DNA for the CDR3 is TGTGCCAGCAGTTCCAGGCCGCATAATGAAAAACTGTTTTTT. Encoded protein: CASSSRPHNEKLFF.

V usage is TRBV4-2 and J usage is TRBJ1-3; D is undetermined. Trimming removed 2 bases from V and 0 bases from J, with 11 bases in between. This CDR3 spans 16 amino acids. Germline values: CDR1 LGHNA, CDR2 YNFKEQ. The CDR3 sequence is CASSQKDRSSGNTIYF. The CDR3 DNA reads as TGTGCCAGCAGCCAAAAAGATCGAAGCTCTGGAAACACCATATATTTT.

The chain couples TRBV14 to TRBJ2-7, with 8 bases fitting TRBD2. Germline CDR1 SGHDN, CDR2 FVKESK. This CDR3 is built from 16 residues. Losses at the gene ends were 4 bases for V and 5 bases for J; bases not matched to a gene: 13. This chain's CDR3 is CASSPRRTSKEHEQYF. CDR3 nucleotides: TGTGCCAGCAGCCCCAGGCGGACTAGCAAGGAACACGAGCAGTACTTC.

The J gene is TRBJ2-7, the V gene TRBV7-9; 10 bases line up with TRBD1. In germline, CDR1 is SEHNR, CDR2 FQNEAQ (reference sequence). The CDR3 has 16 amino acids. V lost 0 bases and J lost 1; bases outside the gene matches: 3. The CDR3 reads CASSLAGQGRSYEQYF. The CDR3 region has the DNA TGTGCCAGCAGCTTAGCGGGACAGGGGAGGTCCTACGAGCAGTACTTC.

The chain is built from TRBV10-1 and TRBJ1-5; D is uncertain. The CDR3 totals 13 residues. V was pared by 2 bases and J by 2 bases, with 4 bases between. Germline lookup yields CDR1 WNHNN and CDR2 SYGVQD (reference sequence). CDR3 protein: CASSEMGNQPQHF. In nucleotides, the CDR3 is TGCGCCAGCAGTGAGATGGGCAATCAGCCCCAGCATTTT.

J is TRBJ2-5 and V is TRBV7-2; 9 nucleotides match TRBD2. CDR1 is SGHTA and CDR2 is FQGNSA in the germline V gene. Trimming took 1 base from V and 4 from J; bases not matched to a gene: 13. The CDR3 loop spans 18 amino acids. Here the CDR3 reads CASSLGRGRTSAIETQYF. CDR3 DNA: TGTGCCAGCAGCTTAGGGAGGGGCAGGACTAGCGCTATAGAGACCCAGTACTTC.